What follows are 15 T cell receptor gamma chains derived from one specimen sequenced in a study of gammadelta T cells in human blood. TCRdb ran CATT on the RT-PCR reads. Of 400 to 500 gamma-chain clones listed, 3.5% are singletons. Material for sequencing was non-Vgamma9Vdelta2 gamma-delta T cells from fetal blood. The receptors were sampled from a human fetus.

By share, this clone counts as medium-sized. The genes are TRGV9 and TRGJ1 or TRGJ2. TCRdb gives no J gene; it was assigned here by matching the DNA to germline. Germline CDR1 reads GITISATS; CDR2 reads ISYDGTV (reference sequence). The junction had 6 bases not matched to a gene; V was cut back by 3 bases and J by 4 bases. This CDR3 has 13 residues. CDR3 protein: CALWETSYYKKLF. For the CDR3, the DNA is TGTGCCTTGTGGGAGACATCATATTATAAGAAACTCTTT.

Sample share makes this clone large. This chain joins TRGV8 and TRGJP. Germline V gives CDR1 VENAVY, CDR2 YDSYNSRV. V dropped 2 bases and J dropped 5; count of bases not matched to a gene: 0. CDR3 length: 15 residues. The CDR3 DNA reads TGTGCCACCTGGGATAAAGAGTTGGGCAAAAAAATCAAGGTATTT. Translating gives CATWDKELGKKIKVF.

Within the sample, this clone is large. J is TRGJP2 and V is TRGV2. The CDR3 has 16 amino acids. Germline trimming cut 0 bases from V and 0 bases from J; bases unmatched to any gene: 4. Germline CDR1 and CDR2: EGSNGY and YDSYNSKV. CDR3 residues: CATWDGRNSSDWIKTF. CDR3 nucleotides: TGTGCCACCTGGGACGGGCGCAATAGTAGTGATTGGATCAAGACGTTT.

As to this clone: It is unclear where the CDR3 begins or ends on the DNA, so no DNA is shown, and the CDR3 is as TCRdb lists it. The V gene is listed as TRGV2; no J gene was called. Per germline, CDR1 EGSNGY and CDR2 YDSYNSKV. Ends included, the CDR3 has 32 residues. The CDR3 protein is CATWDGPFIIRNSLAVEQHLLSQVSIGRIQHF.

This clone is large in the sample. The rearrangement uses TRGV5 and TRGJP. CDR3 size: 13 residues. After removal of 4 bases from V and 9 bases from J, the junction contained 0 bases not matched to a gene. CDR1 and CDR2 (germline): VINAFY, YDVSNSKD. This CDR3 reads CATWELGKKIKVF. CDR3 nucleotides: TGTGCCACCTGGGAGTTGGGCAAAAAAATCAAGGTATTT.

Comment on this clone: A read error is possible here, since a much larger clone lies one base away. The rearrangement joins TRGV5 to TRGJ1 or TRGJ2. Unmatched junction bases numbered 6, after V lost 3 bases and J lost 4 bases. The CDR3 spans 13 residues. Per the germline V gene, CDR1 is VINAFY and CDR2 is YDVSNSKD. CDR3 DNA: TGTGCCACCTGGGACCCCCTGTATTATAAGAAACTCTTT. It encodes CATWDPLYYKKLF.

In its sample, this clone ranks as large. The rearrangement joins TRGV3 to TRGJ1 or TRGJ2. Germline V gene lookup returns CDR1 VTNTFY and CDR2 YDVSTARD (reference sequence). V dropped 1 base and J dropped 8; count of bases not matched to a gene: 5. The CDR3 runs 12 residues. The CDR3 sequence: CATWDSRNKKLF. DNA for the CDR3: TGTGCCACCTGGGACAGCCGGAATAAGAAACTCTTT.

By frequency in the sample, this clone is medium-sized. This rearrangement joins TRGV8 to TRGJP1. Losses at the gene ends were 6 bases for V and 2 bases for J; bases not matched to a gene: 0. The CDR3 runs 12 residues. Per germline, CDR1 VENAVY and CDR2 YDSYNSRV. CDR3 sequence: CATWTTGWFKIF. CDR3 nucleotides: TGTGCCACCTGGACCACTGGTTGGTTCAAGATATTT.

In its sample, this clone ranks as large. The chain recombines TRGV2 with TRGJ1 or TRGJ2. CDR1 is EGSNGY and CDR2 is YDSYNSKV in the germline V gene. Unmatched junction bases numbered 4, after V lost 10 bases and J lost 4 bases. The CDR3 contains 10 residues. The CDR3 sequence: CATGYYKKLF. CDR3 nucleotide sequence: TGTGCCACGGGCTATTATAAGAAACTCTTT.

By sample share, this clone is hyperexpanded. The V call is TRGV8, the J call TRGJP2. Germline CDR1 and CDR2: VENAVY and YDSYNSRV. This CDR3 is built from 13 residues. V was clipped by 1 base and J by 4 bases; unmatched bases: 0. Written as DNA, the CDR3 is TGTGCCACCTGGGATAGTAGTGATTGGATCAAGACGTTT. Its translation: CATWDSSDWIKTF.

By share, this clone ranks as large (0.1 to 1%). The chain employs TRGV5 and TRGJP2. J gave up 2 bases and V 0 bases, and 3 bases lay outside the gene matches. The CDR3 has 15 amino acids. Germline assignment: CDR1 VINAFY and CDR2 YDVSNSKD. The CDR3 loop is CATWDRWSSDWIKTF. The DNA of the CDR3 is TGTGCCACCTGGGACAGGTGGAGTAGTGATTGGATCAAGACGTTT.

This clone is deemed medium-sized (0.01 to 0.1%). This may be a read error: a much more frequent sequence differs by one nucleotide. The gene calls are TRGV9 and TRGJ1 or TRGJ2. The germline V gene encodes CDR1 GITISATS and CDR2 ISYDGTV (reference sequence). The CDR3 is made up of 11 amino acids. V lost 2 bases, J lost 5 bases, and 0 bases stayed unmatched. Here the CDR3 DNA reads TGTGCCTTGTGGGAGGATTATAAGAAACTCTTT. Its translation is CALWEDYKKLF.

Regarding this clone: This may stem from a read error, because a much larger clone lies one nucleotide away. Within the sample, other DNA sequences also encode this same CDR3. There is no J gene call, but TRGV2 is given as the V gene. The CDR3 has 9 amino acids. Germline CDR1 reads EGSNGY; CDR2 reads YDSYNSKV. CDR3 residues: CATWDGPTF. The CDR3 DNA sequence: TGTGCCACCTGGGACGGGCCGACGTTC.

To note about this clone: This may arise from a read error, as a much more abundant clone is one base away. This rearrangement joins TRGV2 to TRGJ1 or TRGJ2. The CDR3 length is 12 residues. The V gene's germline CDR1 is EGSNGY and CDR2 YDSYNSKV. Here the CDR3 reads CATWDGPYKNLF. CDR3 nucleotide sequence: TGTGCCACCTGGGACGGGCCTTATAAGAACCTCTTT.

Of note for this clone: Other nucleotide sequences in the sample specify the same CDR3. J is TRGJ1 or TRGJ2 and V is TRGV5. Germline V CDR1 and CDR2: VINAFY, YDVSNSKD. Germline trimming cut 5 bases from V and 1 base from J; bases unmatched to any gene: 5. The CDR3 has 13 amino acids. The CDR3 DNA reads as TGTGCCACCTGGGCCTCAAATTATTATAAGAAACTCTTT. The encoded protein is CATWASNYYKKLF.